This record looks at one T cell receptor (beta chain) sequence and its context. Antigen specificity is unknown. Germline CDR1 and CDR2: SGHRS and YFSETQ. The CDR3 totals 16 residues. The ends lost 4 bases at V and 1 base at J; junction bases unmatched: 4. The data belong to a study of T cell responses to AZD1222 COVID-19 vaccine. Measured with immunoSEQ multiplex PCR; TCRdb has only the in-frame clones, and not every one. The sample yields about 270,000 clones, approximately 94% seen once. Findings and caveats of the study: Just six AZD1222 recipients were seropositive at baseline. Mostly white British, mostly female donors; authors suggested clonal diversity may be underestimated. Across spike, vaccine-associated CD4 TCRs were found, dominant at 160-218 and 743-854.

The TCR sequence derives from an adult who received the AZD1222 COVID-19 vaccine. The sample here was peripheral blood, taken 28 days after the second AZD1222 dose. V gene TRBV5-1 combines with J gene TRBJ1-4, with 10 bases that match TRBD1. The CDR3 loop is CASSGQGGGTNEKLFF. CDR3 sequence (DNA): TGCGCCAGCAGCGGACAGGGGGGAGGAACTAATGAAAAACTGTTTTTT. Full variable domain (missing parts from reference TRBV5-1 and TRBJ1-4): KAGVTQTPRYLIKTRGQQVTLSCSPISGHRSVSWYQQTPGQGLQFLFEYFSETQRNKGNFPGRFSGRQFSNSRSEMNVSTLELGDSALYLCASSGQGGGTNEKLFFGSGTQLSVL.